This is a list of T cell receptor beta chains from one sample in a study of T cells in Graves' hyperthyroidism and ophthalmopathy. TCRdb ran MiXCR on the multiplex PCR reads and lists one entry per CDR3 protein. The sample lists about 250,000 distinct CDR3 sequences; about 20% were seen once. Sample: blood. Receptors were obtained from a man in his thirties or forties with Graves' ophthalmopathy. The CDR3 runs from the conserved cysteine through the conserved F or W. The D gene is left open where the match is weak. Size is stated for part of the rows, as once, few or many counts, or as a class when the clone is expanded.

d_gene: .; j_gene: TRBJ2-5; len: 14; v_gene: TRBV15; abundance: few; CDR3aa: CATMEVDGKETQYF; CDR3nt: TGTGCCACCATGGAAGTGGACGGAAAAGAGACCCAGTACTTC
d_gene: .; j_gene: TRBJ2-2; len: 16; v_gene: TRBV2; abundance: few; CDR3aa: CASSERGSTDTGELFF; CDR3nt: TGTGCCAGCAGTGAAAGGGGAAGTACGGACACCGGGGAGCTGTTTTTT
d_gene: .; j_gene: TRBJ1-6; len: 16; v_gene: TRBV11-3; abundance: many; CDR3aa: CASSLAVGSGNSPLHF; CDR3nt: TGTGCCAGCAGCTTAGCCGTTGGGTCGGGCAATTCACCCCTCCACTTT
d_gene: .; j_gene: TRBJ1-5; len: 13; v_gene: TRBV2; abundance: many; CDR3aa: CASSEGYSQPQHF; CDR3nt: TGTGCCAGCAGTGAAGGGTACAGTCAGCCCCAGCATTTT
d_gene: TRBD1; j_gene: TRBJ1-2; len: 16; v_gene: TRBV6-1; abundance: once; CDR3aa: CASSEVGDRWKSGYTF; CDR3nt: TGTGCCAGCAGTGAAGTGGGGGACAGGTGGAAAAGTGGCTACACCTTC
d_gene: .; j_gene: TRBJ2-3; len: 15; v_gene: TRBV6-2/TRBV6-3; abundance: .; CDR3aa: CASSGSSAGTDTQYF; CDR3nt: TGTGCCAGCAGTGGATCTAGCGCGGGCACAGATACGCAGTATTTT
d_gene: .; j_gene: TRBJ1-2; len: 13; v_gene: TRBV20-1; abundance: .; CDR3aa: CSARDPNNYGYTF; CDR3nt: TGCAGTGCTAGAGATCCAAATAACTATGGCTACACCTTC
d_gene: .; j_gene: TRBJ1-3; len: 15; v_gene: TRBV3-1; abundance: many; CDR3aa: CASSQGSGAGNTIYF; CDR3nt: TGTGCCAGCAGCCAAGGATCCGGGGCCGGAAACACCATATATTTT
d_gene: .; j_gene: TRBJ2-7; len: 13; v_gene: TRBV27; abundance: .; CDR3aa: CASSFKDSYEQYF; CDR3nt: TGTGCCAGCAGTTTCAAGGATTCCTACGAGCAGTACTTC
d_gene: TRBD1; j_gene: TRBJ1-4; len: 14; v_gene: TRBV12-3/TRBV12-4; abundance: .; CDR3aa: CASTTTGANEKLFF; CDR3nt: TGTGCCAGCACCACGACAGGGGCAAATGAAAAACTGTTTTTT
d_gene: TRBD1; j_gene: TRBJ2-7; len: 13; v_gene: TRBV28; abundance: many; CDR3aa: CASRSGGPGEQYF; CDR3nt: TGTGCCAGCAGGTCAGGGGGCCCAGGAGAGCAGTACTTC